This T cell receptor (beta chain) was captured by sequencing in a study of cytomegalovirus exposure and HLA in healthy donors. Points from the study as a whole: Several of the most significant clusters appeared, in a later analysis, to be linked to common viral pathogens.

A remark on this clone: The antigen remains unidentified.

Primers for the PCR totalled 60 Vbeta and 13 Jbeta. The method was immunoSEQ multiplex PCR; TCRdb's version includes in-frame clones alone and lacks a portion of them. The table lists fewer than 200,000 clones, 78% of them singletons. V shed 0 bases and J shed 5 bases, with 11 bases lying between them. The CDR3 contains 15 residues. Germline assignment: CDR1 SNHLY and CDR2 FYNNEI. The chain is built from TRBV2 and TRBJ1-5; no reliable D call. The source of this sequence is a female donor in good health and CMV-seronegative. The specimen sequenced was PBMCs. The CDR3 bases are TGTGCCAGCAGTGAAGCCCGGGTTTCCGATCAGCCCCAGCATTTT. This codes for CASSEARVSDQPQHF.